These 28 T cell receptor beta chains came from one sample sequenced in a study of OX40 agonist ivuxolimab in advanced cancers. The data were produced by immunoSEQ multiplex PCR, yet TCRdb's version contains in-frame clones alone and is incomplete. This sample has 53,000 or so clones, with around 86% found just once. Sequences were derived from CD4+ or CD8+ T cells sorted from blood, sampled in a trial of the OX40 agonist ivuxolimab. Receptors were obtained from an adult with an advanced solid tumor such as melanoma, head and neck, liver or kidney cancer.

J is TRBJ1-4 and V is TRBV6-1; D gene ambiguous. The CDR3 has 11 residues. V lost 2 bases and J 8 bases, leaving 3 bases between the germline ends. From germline, CDR1 is MNHNS and CDR2 SASEGT. CDR3 bases: TGTGCCAGCAGTGAATACGAAAAACTGTTTTTT. It codes for CASSEYEKLFF.

This chain joins TRBV6-1 and TRBJ1-5; TRBD1 agrees at 8 bases. Germline loops: CDR1 MNHNS, CDR2 SASEGT. The CDR3 is 16 residues long. Trimming removed 4 bases from V and 5 bases from J; junction bases left unmatched: 10. CDR3 DNA: TGTGCCAGCAGTGCCCCCGCAGGGGGCGCGGATCAGCCCCAGCATTTT. Translation: CASSAPAGGADQPQHF.

The chain employs TRBV2 and TRBJ2-5; 7 bases are a match to TRBD1. V lost 10 bases to trimming and J lost 4 bases; unmatched junction nucleotides: 6. This CDR3 spans 12 amino acids. Germline loops: CDR1 SNHLY, CDR2 FYNNEI. The CDR3 here is CAKQGIGETQYF. The CDR3 bases are TGTGCCAAACAGGGGATCGGAGAGACCCAGTACTTC.

The chain links TRBV12-5 to TRBJ2-5; no reliable D call. The CDR3 covers 12 residues. V was trimmed by 1 base and J by 5 bases, leaving 5 bases between them. The germline gives CDR1 LGHNT, CDR2 FRNRAP. CDR3 loop: CASGLGRETQYF. The CDR3 nucleotides read TGTGCTAGTGGTTTGGGAAGGGAGACCCAGTACTTC.

The gene calls are TRBV30 and TRBJ2-7; no definite D call. CDR3 size: 13 residues. Trimming shortened V by 3 bases and J by 4 bases, and 13 bases separated the two germline ends. Germline values: CDR1 GTSNPN, CDR2 SVGIG (reference sequence). The CDR3 sequence: CAWSPIAEYEQYF. The DNA of the CDR3 is TGTGCCTGGAGCCCCATAGCCGAGTACGAGCAGTACTTC.

Only one count was recorded for this clone. The chain joins TRBV19 to TRBJ1-1, with TRBD1 matching 8 bases. Germline V gives CDR1 LNHDA, CDR2 SQIVND (reference sequence). The CDR3 is 15 residues long. Trimming took 3 bases from V and 1 from J; bases not matched to a gene: 4. The CDR3 nucleotides are TGTGCCAGTAGTATTCCGGGACAGGCGAACACTGAAGCTTTCTTT. It translates to CASSIPGQANTEAFF.

The chain joins TRBV4-1 to TRBJ1-5; D gene ambiguous. From germline, CDR1 is MGHRA and CDR2 YSYEKL. This CDR3 region has 15 residues. V lost 1 base and J lost 0, with 7 bases in between. The chain's CDR3 is CASSQVVNSNQPQHF. DNA for the CDR3: TGCGCCAGCAGCCAAGTTGTCAATAGCAATCAGCCCCAGCATTTT.

V usage is TRBV10-1 and J usage is TRBJ2-4, with a weak D call TRBD2 (7 bases). The germline gives CDR1 WNHNN, CDR2 SYGVQD (reference sequence). The CDR3 loop spans 16 amino acids. Trimming stripped 0 bases from V and 3 bases from J, with 12 bases between. The CDR3 protein is CASSESKGGDKNIQYF. The CDR3 DNA reads TGCGCCAGCAGTGAGTCGAAGGGGGGGGACAAAAACATTCAGTACTTC.

The chain is built from TRBV4-1 and TRBJ2-7, with D possibly being TRBD2 (6 bases). The CDR3 is 11 residues long. Trimming took off 6 bases at V and 3 bases at J, with 6 bases between the two ends. CDR1 and CDR2 from the germline V gene are MGHRA and YSYEKL. The CDR3 DNA sequence: TGCGCCAGCAGGCGGGGCTACGAGCAGTACTTC. Residues: CASRRGYEQYF.

The chain has TRBV10-3 and TRBJ1-1; TRBD1 aligns across 7 bases. The CDR3 covers 14 residues. The germline gives CDR1 ENHRY, CDR2 SYGVKD. The V and J ends lost 3 bases and 10 bases, in that order; junction bases with no gene match: 11. The DNA for the CDR3 is TGTGCCATCAGTGACCCTAGGACAGGTTTTTTAGCTTTCTTT. Translating gives CAISDPRTGFLAFF.

The chain uses TRBV5-4 and TRBJ1-2, with D uncertain. Germline V lookup: CDR1 SGHNT, CDR2 YYREEE (reference sequence). V was cut by 1 base and J by 4 bases, with 11 bases left in between. The CDR3 loop spans 14 amino acids. The CDR3 spells CASSLRGYSYGYTF. The CDR3 bases are TGTGCCAGCAGCTTGCGCGGGTACAGCTATGGCTACACCTTC.

The V call is TRBV21-1, the J call TRBJ1-2. TRBV21-1 is annotated as a pseudogene. The CDR3 sequence is 15 residues long. CDR3 DNA: TGTGCCAGCAGCAAAGAATGGGAAAAGGACTATGGCTACACCTTC. It specifies CASSKEWEKDYGYTF.

This sequence joins TRBV12-5 and TRBJ1-1; D gene unclear. Germline values: CDR1 LGHNT, CDR2 FRNRAP. V lost 1 base to trimming and J lost 7 bases, with 10 bases between them. CDR3 length: 13 amino acids. The CDR3 here is CASGLDWAGEAFF. The CDR3, as DNA: TGTGCTAGTGGTTTGGATTGGGCTGGTGAAGCTTTCTTT.

J is TRBJ1-2 and V is TRBV7-9; no reliable D call. Trimming took 5 bases from V and 0 from J, leaving 10 bases between them. Germline assignment: CDR1 SEHNR and CDR2 FQNEAQ (reference sequence). This CDR3 region has 14 residues. The CDR3 reads CASSMDGPNYGYTF. The CDR3 DNA sequence: TGTGCCAGCAGCATGGACGGACCTAACTATGGCTACACCTTC.

The gene calls are TRBV25-1 and TRBJ1-2; TRBD1 matches 10 bases. V shed 4 bases and J 3 bases; nucleotides not matched to a gene: 5. This CDR3 spans 15 amino acids. Germline CDR1 and CDR2: MGHDK and SYGVNS. In DNA form, the CDR3 reads TGTGCCAGCAGTGCGCCGGGACAGGGGTACTATGGCTACACCTTC. Protein product: CASSAPGQGYYGYTF.

As DNA, the CDR3 is TGTGCCAGCATGTGGGACAGCAATCAGCCCCAGCATTTT. Translation: CASMWDSNQPQHF. This chain uses TRBV2 with TRBJ1-5; TRBD1 is a possible D gene (5 bases). Germline V CDR1 and CDR2: SNHLY, FYNNEI. The V end lost 7 bases, the J end lost 1 base, and 8 bases lay between the germline ends. The CDR3 has 13 amino acids.

The J gene is TRBJ1-1, the V gene TRBV5-1; D possibly corresponds to TRBD1 (5 bases). The CDR3 has 14 residues. Trimming cost V 1 base and J 8 bases, with 15 bases left between them. CDR1 is SGHRS and CDR2 is YFSETQ in the germline V gene. This chain's CDR3 is CASSLSLPGPEAFF. CDR3 in DNA: TGCGCCAGCAGCTTGTCACTACCGGGACCAGAAGCTTTCTTT.

The chain links TRBV28 to TRBJ1-5; D not resolved. This CDR3 has 13 amino acids. V lost 1 base to trimming and J lost 5 bases, with 6 bases between them. CDR1 and CDR2 from the germline V gene are MDHEN and SYDVKM. The CDR3 is CASSLFRDQPQHF. As DNA, the CDR3 is TGTGCCAGCAGTTTATTCCGGGATCAGCCCCAGCATTTT.

The chain links TRBV6-4 to TRBJ2-7; D is unclear. Per the germline V gene, CDR1 is MRHNA and CDR2 is SNTAGT. V lost 1 base to trimming and J lost 2 bases, with 9 bases between them. CDR3 length equals 14 residues. The CDR3 sequence: CASSDFEGPYEQYF. DNA for the CDR3: TGTGCCAGCAGTGACTTTGAAGGACCCTACGAGCAGTACTTC.

J is TRBJ1-3 and V is TRBV7-3; D remains unclear. From germline, CDR1 is SGHTA and CDR2 FQGTGA. The CDR3 is made up of 14 amino acids. V was cut by 0 bases and J by 0 bases, with 3 bases left in between. In nucleotides, the CDR3 is TGTGCCAGCAGCTTAACGGGCTCTGGAAACACCATATATTTT. As protein: CASSLTGSGNTIYF.

The count of this clone is one. The chain couples TRBV28 to TRBJ1-5; D is uncertain. This CDR3 is 15 amino acids long. V lost 6 bases, J lost 7 bases, and 19 bases lay in between. The germline CDR1 and CDR2 sequences are MDHEN and SYDVKM. The CDR3 spells CASRDGGEGSQPQHF. As DNA, the CDR3 is TGTGCCAGCAGGGACGGAGGTGAGGGAAGCCAGCCCCAGCATTTT. The whole variable domain, filled in from reference TRBV28 and TRBJ1-5, reads DVKVTQSSRYLVKRTGEKVFLECVQDMDHENMFWYRQDPGLGLRLIYFSYDVKMKEKGDIPEGYSVSREKKERFSLILESASTNQTSMYLCASRDGGEGSQPQHFGDGTRLSIL.

The chain employs TRBV6-6 and TRBJ2-1; no definite D call. CDR1 MNHNY and CDR2 SVGAGI come from the germline V gene (reference sequence). CDR3 length: 15 amino acids. The V and J ends lost 0 bases and 5 bases respectively, with 11 bases between them. CDR3 coding DNA: TGTGCCAGCAGTTACTCCCGGACCCCACACAATGAGCAGTTCTTC. Translated: CASSYSRTPHNEQFF.

This chain connects TRBV5-1 to TRBJ2-7; D possibly corresponds to TRBD1 (6 bases). Germline V lookup: CDR1 SGHRS, CDR2 YFSETQ. Deletions cut 2 bases from V and 0 bases from J, with 9 bases between. The CDR3 consists of 14 residues. In DNA, the CDR3 is TGCGCCAGCAGCTTCCGGGACACCTCCTACGAGCAGTACTTC. It specifies CASSFRDTSYEQYF.

The V gene is TRBV25-1, the J gene TRBJ1-5; TRBD1 might be the D (5 bases). Germline CDR1 MGHDK, CDR2 SYGVNS. The V and J ends lost 4 bases and 7 bases respectively, with 14 bases between them. The CDR3 is made up of 14 amino acids. This CDR3 reads CASSGDRPGQPQHF. CDR3 nucleotide sequence: TGTGCCAGCAGTGGGGACCGGCCGGGGCAGCCCCAGCATTTT.

This chain connects TRBV7-3 to TRBJ1-1, with D perhaps matching TRBD1 (5 bases). CDR1 SGHTA and CDR2 FQGTGA come from the germline V gene. CDR3 length equals 13 residues. Trimming pared 4 bases from V and 2 bases from J, leaving 8 bases between. The CDR3 sequence is CASSSDKNTEAFF. The DNA of the CDR3 is TGTGCCAGCAGCTCGGACAAAAACACTGAAGCTTTCTTT.

This chain joins TRBV6-4 and TRBJ1-1, with 8 bases matching TRBD1. This CDR3 is built from 15 residues. The V and J ends lost 4 bases and 4 bases, in that order; junction bases with no gene match: 8. Germline CDR1 is MRHNA and CDR2 is SNTAGT. The CDR3 sequence is CASSATGGLGTEAFF. The CDR3 nucleotides are TGTGCCAGCAGTGCTACAGGGGGACTAGGCACTGAAGCTTTCTTT.

The CDR3 sequence: CASSLAGRREKLFF. The CDR3, as DNA: TGCGCCAGCAGCTTGGCAGGGAGAAGGGAAAAACTGTTTTTT. This chain uses TRBV5-1 with TRBJ1-4, with D maybe TRBD1 (5 bases). The CDR3 covers 14 residues. Trimming shortened V by 0 bases and J by 8 bases, and 11 bases separated the two germline ends. Germline values: CDR1 SGHRS, CDR2 YFSETQ.

The chain is built from TRBV6-5 and TRBJ1-5; no clear D. Germline values: CDR1 MNHEY, CDR2 SVGAGI. V lost 1 base, J lost 5 bases, and 6 bases lay in between. This CDR3 contains 13 residues. CDR3 coding DNA: TGTGCCAGCAGTTACTTGCAAGATCAGCCCCAGCATTTT. This encodes CASSYLQDQPQHF.